This T cell receptor beta chain was captured in a study of cytomegalovirus exposure and HLA in healthy donors. Whole-study findings and limits: Other equally common chains were less clonally expanded than HLA-associated TCR beta chains, a later analysis showed. Both high specificity and high sensitivity reportedly marked the classifier's diagnosis of cytomegalovirus status. Presence/absence analyses assumed roughly uniform sequencing depth across donors, which may not hold. A missense variant in DCLRE1C was later tied to TCR beta V- and J-gene trimming.

On this clone: The target antigen is unknown.

The CDR3 has 12 amino acids. Germline lookup yields CDR1 SGHDN and CDR2 FVKESK. Trimming took off 3 bases at V and 7 bases at J, with 9 bases between the two ends. The PCR used 60 Vbeta and 13 Jbeta primers. Sequenced by immunoSEQ multiplex PCR; TCRdb stores in-frame clones only, minus some. This sample has 150,000 to 160,000 clones, with roughly 82% found just once. The sequence was obtained from a woman between 50 and 59 years old in good health and CMV-seropositive. Sequenced input: PBMCs. The chain uses TRBV14 and TRBJ2-5, with D uncertain. CDR3 DNA: TGTGCCAGCAGCCAGGTCCCGCGGACCCAGTACTTC. This sequence encodes CASSQVPRTQYF.